One and the same sample provided the 12 T cell receptor beta chains below, sequenced in a study of blood T cell repertoires in COVID-19. TCRdb keeps only in-frame clones here, not all; method: immunoSEQ multiplex PCR. The sample consists of 200,000 to 250,000 clones, 75% to 85% of them appearing once. Sequences were obtained from peripheral blood. The source is a man between 50 and 59 years old with active or convalescent COVID-19.

V and J are TRBV4-3 and TRBJ1-1; 8 bases are shared with TRBD1. CDR3 length: 19 amino acids. The trim removed 4 bases at V and 1 base at J, leaving 17 bases unmatched. Per the germline V gene, CDR1 is LGHNA and CDR2 is YSLEER. CDR3 in DNA: TGCGCCAGCAGCCCTGATTTAGGCCATTCCGGGACAGGGAACACTGAAGCTTTCTTT. Translating it yields CASSPDLGHSGTGNTEAFF.

In DNA form, the CDR3 reads TGTGCCTGGAGTGTACGTGGGGCACAGTGGCCCCAGCATTTT. This codes for CAWSVRGAQWPQHF. V gene TRBV30 combines with J gene TRBJ1-5, with D possibly matching TRBD1 (5 bases). The CDR3 contains 14 residues. Between the trimmed V and J ends, which lost 0 bases and 9 bases, there was a span of 15 bases. CDR1 and CDR2 from the germline V gene are GTSNPN and SVGIG (reference sequence).

The chain uses TRBV7-2 and TRBJ1-6, with 7 positions matching TRBD1. Germline CDR1 and CDR2: SGHTA and FQGNSA. The length of the CDR3 is 14 residues. Trimming removed 5 bases from V and 8 bases from J; junction bases left unmatched: 6. The CDR3: CASSVTGPYSPLHF. The CDR3 coding sequence is TGTGCCAGCAGCGTGACAGGGCCCTATTCACCCCTCCACTTT.

This clone has a single count. The chain recombines TRBV19 with TRBJ1-5, with D perhaps TRBD1 (6 bases). From germline, CDR1 is LNHDA and CDR2 SQIVND (reference sequence). The CDR3 length is 14 residues. Trimming removed 6 bases from V and 1 base from J, with 10 bases in between. The CDR3 sequence: CASSFTGSNQPQHF. CDR3 bases: TGTGCCAGTAGCTTTACAGGGAGCAATCAGCCCCAGCATTTT.

The genes are TRBV18 and TRBJ2-5, with D hard to call. CDR1 and CDR2 from the germline V gene are KGHSH and LQKENI. V shed 4 bases and J shed 1 base, with 7 bases lying between them. CDR3 length: 13 amino acids. CDR3 in amino acids: CASSQSLQETQYF. The CDR3 DNA reads as TGTGCCAGCTCACAAAGCCTCCAAGAGACCCAGTACTTC.

This CDR3 is CASSLDSVTDTQYF. The CDR3 bases are TGTGCCAGCAGCTTGGACTCGGTCACAGATACGCAGTATTTT. V and J are TRBV5-4 and TRBJ2-3, with unresolved D. The germline V and J ends were trimmed by 0 bases and 2 bases, with 7 bases remaining between them. CDR1 and CDR2 from the germline V gene are SGHNT and YYREEE (reference sequence). The CDR3 extends over 14 amino acids. Complete variable domain (other parts from reference TRBV5-4 and TRBJ2-3): ETGVTQSPTHLIKTRGQQVTLRCSSQSGHNTVSWYQQALGQGPQFIFQYYREEENGRGNFPPRFSGLQFPNYSSELNVNALELDDSALYLCASSLDSVTDTQYFGPGTRLTVL.

The V and J genes are TRBV13 and TRBJ2-5; 7 positions match TRBD2. J was trimmed by 3 bases and V by 1 base; bases with no gene match: 8. CDR3 length equals 16 residues. CDR1 is PRHDT and CDR2 is FYEKMQ in the germline V gene (reference sequence). DNA for the CDR3: TGTGCCAGCAGCTTAGTTGGCGGGAGTGCAAAAGAGACCCAGTACTTC. This encodes CASSLVGGSAKETQYF.

The genes are TRBV6-1 and TRBJ2-7; D ambiguous. V was cut by 2 bases and J by 0 bases, with 5 bases left in between. Germline V gene sequence: CDR1 MNHNS, CDR2 SASEGT. The CDR3 runs 13 residues. DNA for the CDR3: TGTGCCAGCAGTGAAAGCCGCTCCTACGAGCAGTACTTC. Encoded protein: CASSESRSYEQYF.

CDR3 amino acids: CASSRGIAGDADTQYF. CDR3 bases: TGTGCCAGCAGCCGTGGGATAGCGGGAGATGCAGATACGCAGTATTTT. V usage is TRBV5-4 and J usage is TRBJ2-3; TRBD2 matches at 9 bases. Germline loops: CDR1 SGHNT, CDR2 YYREEE (reference sequence). The V segment lost 4 bases and the J segment 4 bases; nucleotides outside the gene matches: 10. The CDR3 is 16 amino acids.

This clone showed up just a few times. This chain connects TRBV28 to TRBJ1-2, with D possibly being TRBD1 (5 bases). Germline V lookup: CDR1 MDHEN, CDR2 SYDVKM. CDR3 length: 17 residues. V gave up 5 bases and J gave up 5 bases, with 24 bases separating them. CDR3 bases: TGTGCCAGCAGTCCTGGGACTGAAGGGGATAGGCTTTATGGCTACACCTTC. Protein sequence: CASSPGTEGDRLYGYTF.

The V and J genes are TRBV10-3 and TRBJ2-2, with 8 bases lining up with TRBD1. The CDR3 contains 15 residues. V lost 2 bases, J lost 8 bases, and 7 bases stayed unmatched. The germline gives CDR1 ENHRY, CDR2 SYGVKD. The CDR3 DNA reads as TGTGCCATCAGTGAGACCGGGACAGGAAAGGGGGAGCTGTTTTTT. Protein product: CAISETGTGKGELFF.

This clone appeared a few times. The V and J genes are TRBV28 and TRBJ1-4; 7 bases align to TRBD1. CDR1 MDHEN and CDR2 SYDVKM come from the germline V gene. The CDR3 length is 14 residues. Trimming took 6 bases from V and 5 from J; bases not matched to a gene: 6. CDR3 residues: CASSTQGPNEKLFF. The CDR3 region has the DNA TGTGCCAGCAGCACACAGGGGCCCAATGAAAAACTGTTTTTT.